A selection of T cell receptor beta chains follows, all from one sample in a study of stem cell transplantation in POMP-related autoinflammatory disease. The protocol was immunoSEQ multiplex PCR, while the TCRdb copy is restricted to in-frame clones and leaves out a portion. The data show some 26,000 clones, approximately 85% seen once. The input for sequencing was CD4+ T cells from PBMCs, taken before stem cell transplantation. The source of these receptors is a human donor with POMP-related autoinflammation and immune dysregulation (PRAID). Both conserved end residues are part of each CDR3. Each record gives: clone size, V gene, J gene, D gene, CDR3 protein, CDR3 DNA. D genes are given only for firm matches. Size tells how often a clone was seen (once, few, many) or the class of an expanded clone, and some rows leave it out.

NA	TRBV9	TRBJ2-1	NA	CASSVGFGSDNEQFF	TGTGCCAGCAGCGTAGGGTTTGGCAGTGACAATGAGCAGTTCTTC
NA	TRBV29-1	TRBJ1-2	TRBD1	CSVGAGQDTYYGYTF	TGCAGCGTTGGGGCGGGACAGGATACATACTATGGCTACACCTTC
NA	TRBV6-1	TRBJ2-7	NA	CASSAGWPSYEQYF	TGTGCCAGCAGCGCCGGTTGGCCCTCCTACGAGCAGTACTTC
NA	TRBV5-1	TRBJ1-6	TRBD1	CASSGGQGNSPPHF	TGCGCCAGCAGCGGGGGACAGGGGAATTCACCCCCCCACTTT
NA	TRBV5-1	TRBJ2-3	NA	CASSLGRNTDTQYF	TGCGCCAGCAGCTTGGGGCGGAACACAGATACGCAGTATTTT
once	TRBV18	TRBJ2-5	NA	CASSPKQETQYF	TGTGCCAGCTCACCAAAACAAGAGACCCAGTACTTC
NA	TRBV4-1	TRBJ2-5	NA	CASSQGDTTQETQYF	TGCGCCAGCAGCCAGGGCGACACAACCCAAGAGACCCAGTACTTC
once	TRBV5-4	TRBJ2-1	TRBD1	CASSPRGTGGFNEQFF	TGTGCCAGCAGCCCGCGCGGGACAGGGGGTTTCAATGAGCAGTTCTTC
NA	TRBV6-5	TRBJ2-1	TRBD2	CASSLNGRVYNEQFF	TGTGCCAGCAGTCTCAACGGGAGGGTGTACAATGAGCAGTTCTTC
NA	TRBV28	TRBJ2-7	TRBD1	CASSLWGQGLYEQYF	TGTGCCAGCAGTTTATGGGGACAGGGGTTGTACGAGCAGTACTTC
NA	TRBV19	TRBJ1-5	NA	CASTLHWGRFQPQHF	TGTGCCAGTACTCTACATTGGGGGAGGTTTCAGCCCCAGCATTTT
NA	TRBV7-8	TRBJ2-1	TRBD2	CASSSRPPRGAGGHSYNEQFF	TGTGCCAGCAGCTCCCGCCCCCCGAGGGGAGCGGGGGGCCACTCCTACAATGAGCAGTTCTTC
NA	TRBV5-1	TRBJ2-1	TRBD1	CASSLTGQGAWEQFF	TGCGCCAGCAGCTTGACCGGACAGGGGGCGTGGGAGCAGTTCTTC
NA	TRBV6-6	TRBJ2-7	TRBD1	CASSLDRDSSYEQYF	TGTGCCAGCAGTCTGGACAGGGATTCGAGCTACGAGCAGTACTTC
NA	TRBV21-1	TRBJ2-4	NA	CASSTTVGQGCPYYF	TGTGCCAGCAGCACTACTGTCGGGCAGGGGTGCCCCTACTACTTC
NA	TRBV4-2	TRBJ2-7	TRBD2	CASSQGTSGRSEQYF	TGTGCCAGCAGCCAAGGGACTAGCGGGAGGAGCGAGCAGTACTTC
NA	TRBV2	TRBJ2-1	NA	CASSRGAGIIEQFF	TGTGCCAGCAGTAGGGGGGCGGGGATCATCGAGCAGTTCTTC
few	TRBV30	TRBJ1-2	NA	CAWSLSDLGYGYTF	TGTGCCTGGAGTCTAAGCGACCTAGGCTATGGCTACACCTTC
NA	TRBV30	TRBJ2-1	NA	CAWIAGSSYNEQFF	TGTGCCTGGATTGCGGGGAGCTCCTACAATGAGCAGTTCTTC
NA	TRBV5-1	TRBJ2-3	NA	CASSLKLGGRVDTQYF	TGCGCCAGCAGCTTGAAGCTAGGTGGTCGTGTGGATACGCAGTATTTT
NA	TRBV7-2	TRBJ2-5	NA	CASTDLARETQYF	TGTGCCAGCACCGATCTGGCGCGAGAGACCCAGTACTTC
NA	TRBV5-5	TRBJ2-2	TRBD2	CASSLRLTAGRLTGELFF	TGTGCCAGCAGCTTAAGACTAACAGCGGGACGACTAACCGGGGAGCTGTTTTTT
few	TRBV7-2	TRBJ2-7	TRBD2	CASRVAGGYPGYEQYF	TGTGCCAGCAGGGTAGCGGGAGGTTACCCGGGCTACGAGCAGTACTTC
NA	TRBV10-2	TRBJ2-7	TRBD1	CASRGTGIDYEQYF	TGCGCCAGCAGGGGGACAGGGATCGACTACGAGCAGTACTTC
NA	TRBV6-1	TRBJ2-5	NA	CASSEGGSVGVETQYF	TGTGCCAGCAGTGAAGGGGGCAGCGTAGGGGTAGAGACCCAGTACTTC
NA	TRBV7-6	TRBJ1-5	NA	CASSWTENQPQHF	TGTGCCAGCAGCTGGACGGAGAATCAGCCCCAGCATTTT